The sequence of this T cell receptor beta chain was determined in a study of radiation and T cells in renal cell carcinoma. V was clipped by 6 bases and J by 0 bases; unmatched bases: 3. CDR1 and CDR2 (germline): MNHEY, SMNVEV (reference sequence). The CDR3 spans 14 residues. Data came from immunoSEQ multiplex PCR; TCRdb stores just in-frame clones and leaves some out. The sample consists of about 90,000 clones, around 83% of them appearing once. Indicated time point: blood 4 weeks post-SBRT, at nephrectomy. The treatment is: 15 Gy SBRT to primary tumor, nephrectomy 4 weeks later. Nephrectomy followed 15 Gy stereotactic body radiation by 4 weeks. After SBRT, blood was collected at 2 and 4 weeks, plus baseline. For this clone: The antigen is not known.

Whole-study findings and limits: From baseline, blood top tumor clonotypes peaked at 2 weeks post-radiation. Baseline intratumoral clonotype presence is unknown without pretreatment biopsies.

V is TRBV27 and J is TRBJ2-7; 9 bases fit TRBD1. Sequences were derived from blood, sampled from a patient whose treatment included radiotherapy and nephrectomy. This receptor was identified in a man aged 55 to 70 with renal cell carcinoma. The DNA of the CDR3 is TGTGCCAGCAGGAGACAGGGGGACTCCTACGAGCAGTACTTC. This sequence encodes CASRRQGDSYEQYF.